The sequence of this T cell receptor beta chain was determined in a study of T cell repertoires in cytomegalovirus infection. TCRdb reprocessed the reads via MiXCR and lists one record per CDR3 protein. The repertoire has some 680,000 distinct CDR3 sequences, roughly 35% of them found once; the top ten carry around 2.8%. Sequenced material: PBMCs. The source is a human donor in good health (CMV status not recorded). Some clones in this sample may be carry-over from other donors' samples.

In DNA form, the CDR3 reads TGTGCCAGCAGCTTTCCAAACACGGGACAGGTTGTTGGCGAGACCCAGTACTTC. Translation gives CASSFPNTGQVVGETQYF. V usage is TRBV7-9 and J usage is TRBJ2-5; 8 nucleotides align to TRBD1. The CDR3 has 18 amino acids. V lost 3 bases and J lost 5; bases outside the gene matches: 17. Germline CDR1 is SEHNR and CDR2 is FQNEAQ (reference sequence).